This entry lists 18 T cell receptor beta chains sequenced from one sample in a study of blood T cell repertoires in COVID-19. TCRdb keeps only in-frame clones here, not all; method: immunoSEQ multiplex PCR. The table lists some 330,000 clones, more than 90% of them singletons. The sample consisted of PBMCs or T cells enriched from blood (not recorded which). The receptors here all came from a woman aged 25 to 39 who had recovered from COVID-19.

The chain carries TRBV7-2 and TRBJ2-3, with 9 bases fitting TRBD2. V shed 6 bases, J shed 4 bases, and the junction held 11 bases outside the gene matches. The CDR3 covers 16 residues. From germline, CDR1 is SGHTA and CDR2 FQGNSA. CDR3 bases: TGTGCCAGCAGTCAAAGGGGCGGGAGGGTTGCAGATACGCAGTATTTT. Its protein is CASSQRGGRVADTQYF.

This clone was detected only a few times. The CDR3 DNA reads TGCGCCAGCAGGGGGGAGGGAGGACCTTACGAGACCCAGTACTTC. It translates to CASRGEGGPYETQYF. The chain is built from TRBV5-1 and TRBJ2-5, with TRBD2 matching over 7 bases. The V gene's germline CDR1 is SGHRS and CDR2 YFSETQ. V was clipped by 5 bases and J by 5 bases; unmatched bases: 12. This CDR3 is built from 15 residues.

This chain connects TRBV28 to TRBJ1-2, with TRBD1 as a possible D gene (6 bases). The CDR3 totals 16 residues. Germline V gene data show CDR1 as MDHEN and CDR2 as SYDVKM. Trimming took off 5 bases at V and 3 bases at J, with 19 bases between the two ends. CDR3 residues: CASSLGGGRADYGYTF. The CDR3, as DNA: TGTGCCAGCAGTCTAGGGGGGGGAAGGGCCGACTATGGCTACACCTTC.

The chain has TRBV5-1 and TRBJ2-2; D is perhaps TRBD1 (7 bases). Trimming shortened V by 3 bases and J by 5 bases, and 17 bases separated the two germline ends. This CDR3 is 16 amino acids long. Looked up from germline, CDR1 is SGHRS and CDR2 is YFSETQ. In DNA form, the CDR3 reads TGCGCCAGCAGCTCGGAGGGGGCAGGGCGGACCGGGGAGCTGTTTTTT. Protein sequence: CASSSEGAGRTGELFF.

The V gene is TRBV19, the J gene TRBJ2-5, with TRBD1 identical over 11 bases. The length of the CDR3 is 15 residues. V trimming: 5 bases; J trimming: 7 bases; junction bases outside the gene matches: 9. Germline assignment: CDR1 LNHDA and CDR2 SQIVND (reference sequence). The CDR3 region has the DNA TGTGCCAGTAGTTCCGCGGACAGGGGGCTGGTGACCCAGTACTTC. Residues: CASSSADRGLVTQYF.

This clone was recorded a few times. CDR3 in DNA: TGTGCCAGCTCACCCACCGCTGGGAGCTCTGGAAACACCATATATTTT. Its translation: CASSPTAGSSGNTIYF. The chain carries TRBV18 and TRBJ1-3; D uncertain. The V gene's germline CDR1 is KGHSH and CDR2 LQKENI. The CDR3 extends over 16 amino acids. V lost 3 bases, J lost 0 bases, and 12 bases lay in between.

The chain combines TRBV28 with TRBJ2-3; D is perhaps TRBD2 (6 bases). V lost 9 bases, J lost 3 bases, and 16 bases lay in between. Germline CDR1 MDHEN, CDR2 SYDVKM. The CDR3 totals 14 residues. The CDR3 region is CASGPAGTTDTQYF. CDR3 bases: TGTGCCAGTGGCCCGGCGGGGACTACAGATACGCAGTATTTT.

V and J are TRBV19 and TRBJ1-5; D may be TRBD1 (5 bases). V shed 2 bases and J shed 6 bases, with 11 bases lying between them. CDR3 length: 14 residues. Germline assignment: CDR1 LNHDA and CDR2 SQIVND (reference sequence). CDR3 DNA: TGTGCCAGTAGTATAACGGGGGGAGGTCAGCCCCAGCATTTT. Translating it yields CASSITGGGQPQHF.

This clone has a single count. Sequence at one end of the junction differs from germline and may be a read error. This chain links TRBV29-1 with TRBJ2-5; weak D call: TRBD2 (7 bases). The CDR3 has 13 amino acids. Per the germline V gene, CDR1 is SQVTM and CDR2 is ANQGSEA. The CDR3 loop reads CSVEGGGRGTQYF. The CDR3 bases are TGCAGCGTCGAAGGGGGGGGTCGGGGGACCCAGTACTTC.

The chain couples TRBV10-3 to TRBJ2-1; 12 bases are a match to TRBD2. The trim removed 3 bases at V and 12 bases at J, leaving 6 bases unmatched. Looked up from germline, CDR1 is ENHRY and CDR2 is SYGVKD. The length of the CDR3 is 14 residues. The CDR3 region is CAISEGTSGLRQFF. CDR3 coding DNA: TGTGCCATCAGTGAAGGGACTAGCGGGCTGAGGCAGTTCTTC.

The chain uses TRBV11-1 and TRBJ2-2; unclear D gene. V gave up 1 base and J gave up 4 bases, with 4 bases separating them. This CDR3 has 13 amino acids. Germline V CDR1 and CDR2: SGHAT, FQDESV (reference sequence). CDR3 sequence (DNA): TGTGCCAGCAGCTTAGTCCGCACCGGGGAGCTGTTTTTT. Translated, it gives CASSLVRTGELFF.

Comment on this clone: Other DNA sequences in the sample encode the same CDR3. J is TRBJ1-6 and V is TRBV4-1; 9 nucleotides agree with TRBD1. The CDR3 extends over 15 amino acids. Germline loops: CDR1 MGHRA, CDR2 YSYEKL. Trimming took 2 bases from V and 7 from J; bases not matched to a gene: 3. CDR3 DNA sequence: TGCGCCAGCAGCCAACCGGGACAGGGAAATTCACCCCTCCACTTT. As protein: CASSQPGQGNSPLHF.

This clone was counted a single time. The V and J genes are TRBV5-8 and TRBJ1-1, with D hard to call. In germline, CDR1 is SGHTS, CDR2 YDEGEE. V lost 0 bases and J lost 1, with 7 bases in between. The CDR3 has 14 amino acids. The DNA for the CDR3 is TGTGCCAGCAGCTTGGATTACAGGAACACTGAAGCTTTCTTT. Its translation: CASSLDYRNTEAFF.

J is TRBJ1-6 and V is TRBV2; no definite D call. Germline V lookup: CDR1 SNHLY, CDR2 FYNNEI. The CDR3 length is 16 residues. V lost 1 base and J lost 0, with 7 bases in between. CDR3 nucleotides: TGTGCCAGCAGTGAAGTAGCGAGCTCCTATAATTCACCCCTCCACTTT. It specifies CASSEVASSYNSPLHF. The entire variable domain, with the rest obtained from reference TRBV2 and TRBJ1-6, is as follows: EPEVTQTPSHQVTQMGQEVILRCVPISNHLYFYWYRQILGQKVEFLVSFYNNEISEKSEIFDDQFSVERPDGSNFTLKIRSTKLEDSAMYFCASSEVASSYNSPLHFGNGTRLTVT.

This clone was recorded only once. The chain uses TRBV28 and TRBJ1-6, with TRBD1 matching 9 bases. Germline V gene data show CDR1 as MDHEN and CDR2 as SYDVKM. This CDR3 region has 14 residues. V trimming: 6 bases; J trimming: 9 bases; junction bases outside the gene matches: 6. The DNA of the CDR3 is TGTGCCAGCAGGAATGGACAGGGGAGTTCACCCCTCCACTTT. This translates into CASRNGQGSSPLHF.

The chain links TRBV28 to TRBJ1-2, with a weak D call TRBD1 (5 bases). V lost 6 bases to trimming and J lost 8 bases, with 34 bases between them. The CDR3 extends over 19 amino acids. Germline-derived CDR1 and CDR2 are MDHEN and SYDVKM. CDR3 nucleotides: TGTGCCAGCAGATCAAGCTCACAAAGGGACCGGGAGGTATTAGTCGGCTACACCTTC. Translated, it gives CASRSSSQRDREVLVGYTF.

This clone was found once. The CDR3 DNA follows: TGTGCCAGCAGCTCCTTGAATTCACCCCTCCACTTT. Residues: CASSSLNSPLHF. The rearrangement joins TRBV3-1 (or the pseudogene TRBV3-2) to TRBJ1-6, with D hard to call. Trimming pared 5 bases from V and 7 bases from J, leaving 6 bases between. Germline CDR1 is LGHDT and CDR2 is YNNKEL (reference sequence). The CDR3 sequence is 12 residues long.

This clone was found once. V gene TRBV15 combines with J gene TRBJ2-7; 7 bases match TRBD1. CDR3 length equals 14 residues. With V trimmed by 0 bases and J by 3 bases, 2 bases remained unmatched. In germline, CDR1 is LNHNV, CDR2 YYDKDF (reference sequence). The CDR3 DNA reads as TGTGCCACCAGCAGAGAAGGGGGCATCTACGAGCAGTACTTC. It yields the protein CATSREGGIYEQYF.